This T cell receptor (beta chain) was sequenced during a study of T cells in Graves' hyperthyroidism and ophthalmopathy. General study points: The blood repertoire included most of the expanded thyroid clonotypes above 0.001.

An absence of ophthalmopathy progression within 18 months meant stable Graves' hyperthyroidism. Hyperthyroidism was newly diagnosed in patients aged 18 to 65 (duration under 2 months). Using RNA transcripts as the source, TCR beta CDR3 regions were amplified. RT-PCR in the first round (using the HTBI primer set) targeted the TCR CDR3. MiXCR, run by TCRdb on the multiplex PCR reads, gives a single entry per CDR3 protein. The table has over 150,000 distinct CDR3 sequences, about a sixth seen once. Germline V CDR1 and CDR2: ENHRY, SYGVKD. This CDR3 is 14 amino acids long. The junction had 7 bases not matched to a gene; V was cut back by 6 bases and J by 10 bases. Worth noting for this clonotype: What it binds is not known. This may be a read error, as it is one base from a much larger clone.

Sequences were obtained from blood. This receptor was taken from a woman between 45 and 65 years old with Graves' hyperthyroidism. The rearrangement links TRBV10-3 to TRBJ2-1; 12 nucleotides match TRBD2. The CDR3 sequence is CAIRPSGRAIEQFF. CDR3 sequence (DNA): TGTGCCATCAGGCCTAGCGGGAGGGCCATCGAGCAGTTCTTC.